A selection of T cell receptor beta chains follows, all from one sample in a study of blood T cell repertoires in COVID-19. Sequencing used immunoSEQ multiplex PCR; TCRdb keeps in-frame clones, though not all of them. Of roughly 200,000 clones listed, roughly 82% were seen once; the top ten hold 5.2%. Material for sequencing was PBMCs or T cells enriched from blood (not recorded which). All receptors come from a woman between 55 and 75 years old with acute COVID-19. The CDR3 runs from the conserved cysteine through the conserved F or W. The D gene is left open where the match is weak. Not all rows give a size; the values are once, few, many and, for expanded clones, a class.

size	D	length	V	J	CDR3	DNA
NA	NA	13	TRBV10-3	TRBJ1-1	CAIIGAMNTEAFF	TGTGCCATCATAGGGGCAATGAACACTGAAGCTTTCTTT
NA	TRBD1	12	TRBV5-1	TRBJ2-7	CASSPTGNEQYF	TGCGCCAGCAGCCCGACAGGGAACGAGCAGTACTTC
NA	NA	14	TRBV28	TRBJ2-1	CASTYLSSYNEQFF	TGTGCCAGCACCTATCTTAGCTCCTACAATGAGCAGTTCTTC
NA	NA	13	TRBV7-2	TRBJ1-1	CASSLNSDTEAFF	TGTGCCAGCAGCTTAAACAGTGACACTGAAGCTTTCTTT
NA	NA	16	TRBV10-1	TRBJ2-3	CASSESRGGGTDTQYF	TGCGCCAGCAGTGAGTCGAGGGGGGGTGGCACAGATACGCAGTATTTT
once	TRBD1	15	TRBV2	TRBJ1-1	CASSEGTGAYTEAFF	TGTGCCAGCAGTGAAGGGACAGGTGCCTACACTGAAGCTTTCTTT
NA	TRBD2	19	TRBV15	TRBJ2-5	CATSREPGLAGGRVETQYF	TGTGCCACCAGCAGAGAGCCGGGACTAGCGGGAGGTCGGGTGGAGACCCAGTACTTC
NA	NA	14	TRBV9	TRBJ2-5	CASSTTPTGETQYF	TGTGCCAGCAGCACCACCCCGACGGGAGAGACCCAGTACTTC
NA	NA	13	TRBV12-3/TRBV12-4	TRBJ1-1	CASSFLDSTEAFF	TGTGCCAGCAGTTTTCTGGACAGTACTGAAGCTTTCTTT
NA	TRBD1	15	TRBV27	TRBJ1-5	CASSFGTELNQPQHF	TGTGCCAGCAGTTTTGGGACAGAACTCAATCAGCCCCAGCATTTT
NA	TRBD1	13	TRBV30	TRBJ1-2	CAWSRTGNDGYTF	TGTGCCTGGAGCCGGACAGGGAACGATGGCTACACCTTC
NA	TRBD2	14	TRBV7-9	TRBJ2-1	CATAGTSGEGKQFF	TGTGCCACCGCAGGGACTAGCGGGGAGGGGAAGCAGTTCTTC
NA	NA	14	TRBV3-1/TRBV3-2	TRBJ1-2	CASSQDLAYYGYTF	TGTGCCAGCAGCCAAGATCTGGCCTACTATGGCTACACCTTC
NA	NA	11	TRBV20-1	TRBJ2-7	CSARARREQYF	TGCAGTGCTAGAGCCCGGAGGGAGCAGTACTTC
NA	NA	13	TRBV5-1	TRBJ1-2	CASSPTGNYGYTF	TGCGCCAGCAGCCCGACAGGAAACTATGGCTACACCTTC
NA	NA	14	TRBV18	TRBJ1-1	CASSGTGGGTEAFF	TGTGCCAGCTCAGGGACGGGGGGAGGCACTGAAGCTTTCTTT
NA	TRBD1	18	TRBV7-9	TRBJ1-1	CASSLVKGRDRLDTEAFF	TGTGCCAGCAGCTTAGTTAAAGGCCGGGACAGATTAGATACTGAAGCTTTCTTT
NA	TRBD1	15	TRBV6-2/TRBV6-3	TRBJ2-5	CASSFTSGGGETQYF	TGTGCCAGCAGCTTCACTTCAGGGGGTGGGGAGACCCAGTACTTC
NA	NA	13	TRBV10-2	TRBJ1-5	CASSSLGNQPQHF	TGCGCCAGCAGTTCATTAGGCAATCAGCCCCAGCATTTT
NA	TRBD1	15	TRBV7-2	TRBJ1-3	CASRITGGSGNTIYF	TGTGCCAGCAGGATTACAGGGGGCTCTGGAAACACCATATATTTT
few	NA	15	TRBV1	TRBJ2-2	CTSSQPGAFTGELFF	TGCACCAGCAGCCAACCTGGGGCGTTTACCGGGGAGCTGTTTTTT
few	NA	14	TRBV5-8	TRBJ2-2	CASSLYRVAGELFF	TGTGCCAGCAGCTTGTATCGGGTGGCCGGGGAGCTGTTTTTT
once	NA	15	TRBV27	TRBJ2-6	CASSEQGAGANVLTF	TGTGCCAGCAGTGAACAGGGAGCTGGGGCCAACGTCCTGACTTTC
NA	TRBD2	16	TRBV13	TRBJ2-3	CASSLRTSGGTDTQYF	TGTGCCAGCAGCCTCCGGACTAGCGGGGGCACAGATACGCAGTATTTT
NA	TRBD1	15	TRBV4-3	TRBJ1-1	CASSQDRGQGVRAFF	TGCGCCAGCAGCCAAGATCGGGGCCAGGGGGTTAGAGCTTTCTTT
NA	NA	13	TRBV7-8	TRBJ1-5	CASQSGGGQPQHF	TGTGCCAGCCAAAGCGGGGGCGGGCAGCCCCAGCATTTT
NA	TRBD2	14	TRBV27	TRBJ2-3	CASRPGGSLDTQYF	TGTGCCAGCAGACCGGGCGGGAGTTTGGATACGCAGTATTTT
NA	NA	15	TRBV5-4	TRBJ1-2	CASSFLRVPNYGYTF	TGTGCCAGCAGCTTCCTCAGGGTCCCTAACTATGGCTACACCTTC
NA	TRBD1	16	TRBV11-2	TRBJ2-1	CASSSRTVLQGSEQFF	TGTGCCAGCAGCTCCCGGACAGTCCTACAGGGGAGTGAGCAGTTCTTC
NA	NA	16	TRBV7-8	TRBJ1-2	CASSLAGSGRAYGYTF	TGTGCCAGCAGCTTAGCGGGGTCAGGGAGGGCCTATGGCTACACCTTC
NA	NA	13	TRBV5-4	TRBJ2-3	CASSLDREDTQYF	TGTGCCAGCAGCTTGGACAGGGAAGATACGCAGTATTTT
NA	NA	13	TRBV6-2/TRBV6-3	TRBJ1-1	CASSYLGGTEAFF	TGTGCCAGCAGTTACTTAGGAGGCACTGAAGCTTTCTTT
NA	NA	14	TRBV5-4	TRBJ1-5	CASSQPGSNQPQHF	TGTGCCAGCAGCCAACCCGGTAGCAATCAGCCCCAGCATTTT
NA	NA	16	TRBV27	TRBJ2-2	CASSPGLGGYTGELFF	TGTGCCAGCAGTCCCGGACTAGGGGGGTACACCGGGGAGCTGTTTTTT
few	TRBD1	14	TRBV7-9	TRBJ2-7	CASSWGTGKYEQYF	TGTGCCAGCAGCTGGGGGACAGGCAAGTACGAGCAGTACTTC
NA	NA	13	TRBV6-2/TRBV6-3	TRBJ2-5	CASSRGLQGTQYF	TGTGCCAGCAGTCGAGGCCTCCAGGGGACCCAGTACTTC
NA	TRBD1	15	TRBV4-3	TRBJ2-2	CASSQYRGNTGELFF	TGCGCCAGCAGCCAATACAGGGGTAACACCGGGGAGCTGTTTTTT
NA	NA	14	TRBV5-1	TRBJ1-4	CASSFAQDNEKLFF	TGCGCCAGCAGCTTTGCCCAGGATAATGAAAAACTGTTTTTT
NA	TRBD1	16	TRBV18	TRBJ2-1	CASSPFTGQAYNEQFF	TGTGCCAGCTCACCATTTACGGGACAGGCCTACAATGAGCAGTTCTTC
NA	NA	14	TRBV5-1	TRBJ2-5	CASSWRRREETQYF	TGCGCCAGCAGCTGGAGGAGGAGAGAAGAGACCCAGTACTTC
NA	TRBD1	16	TRBV5-5	TRBJ2-3	CASSLEGARGTDTQYF	TGTGCCAGCAGCTTGGAGGGGGCGAGGGGCACAGATACGCAGTATTTT
many	TRBD2	15	TRBV19	TRBJ2-1	CASSFLAGSGDEQFF	TGTGCCAGTAGTTTCCTAGCGGGCTCAGGGGATGAGCAGTTCTTC
NA	NA	16	TRBV24-1	TRBJ2-1	CATSDFKQGVRDEQFF	TGTGCCACCAGTGATTTCAAACAGGGAGTACGCGATGAGCAGTTCTTC
NA	TRBD2	14	TRBV7-9	TRBJ2-5	CASSLGLSERTQYF	TGTGCCAGCAGCTTGGGACTATCAGAACGGACCCAGTACTTC
NA	TRBD1	15	TRBV10-3	TRBJ1-4	CAISEKKTGDEKLFF	TGTGCCATCAGTGAAAAAAAGACAGGGGATGAAAAACTGTTTTTT
NA	NA	18	TRBV4-2	TRBJ1-6	CASSQLSGGSSYNSPLHF	TGTGCCAGCAGCCAGCTATCGGGAGGGAGCTCCTATAATTCACCCCTCCACTTT
NA	NA	14	TRBV9	TRBJ1-2	CASSTADSSYGYTF	TGTGCCAGCAGCACCGCGGACAGTTCCTATGGCTACACCTTC
NA	TRBD1	23	TRBV5-1	TRBJ2-1	CASSFRYVHSPGQGYGYGDEQFF	TGCGCCAGCAGCTTCCGATACGTTCATTCCCCGGGACAGGGTTATGGGTACGGGGATGAGCAGTTCTTC
NA	TRBD1	15	TRBV9	TRBJ1-3	CASSEYGTAGNTIYF	TGTGCCAGCAGCGAGTACGGGACAGCTGGAAACACCATATATTTT
NA	TRBD1	16	TRBV6-6	TRBJ1-1	CASSSSNRGMNTEAFF	TGTGCCAGCAGTTCTTCAAACAGGGGAATGAACACTGAAGCTTTCTTT
NA	NA	14	TRBV7-9	TRBJ1-1	CASSPGSGNTEAFF	TGTGCCAGCAGTCCCGGGTCGGGGAACACTGAAGCTTTCTTT
NA	NA	13	TRBV5-1	TRBJ1-2	CASSQDGFYGYTF	TGCGCCAGCAGTCAAGACGGGTTCTATGGCTACACCTTC